Included here is one T cell receptor beta chain sequence, with context. What it recognizes is unknown. This may come from a read error, since a much larger clone is one base off. Germline CDR1 reads LNHNV; CDR2 reads YYDKDF (reference sequence). CDR3 length: 14 amino acids. The data were taken from a study of metastatic and nonmetastatic thyroid tumors. The overall study: Across blood and tumor or nodule tissue, repertoires from malignant and benign thyroid patients were compared with one another.

Authors' analysis steps: To classify distant metastasis in papillary thyroid cancer, a model was built from CDR3 differences across clinicopathological groups. TCRdb reanalyzed the PCR reads via MiXCR. The V and J calls were determined by TCRdb, not by the authors. The sample consists of roughly 40,000 clones, around 16% of them appearing once. No patient had received any treatment before thyroid surgery. Study-wide findings and caveats: Malignant tumors reportedly showed significantly higher TCR beta diversity than benign nodules in both blood and tumor.

The sequence was obtained from a female donor with papillary thyroid cancer or a benign thyroid nodule (not recorded which). Some clones in this sample may be carry-over from other donors' samples. The source material was tumor tissue. The chain recombines TRBV15 with TRBJ2-3; possibly TRBD2 for D (6 bases). The CDR3 spells CATRRAAATDMQYF. The CDR3, as DNA: TGTGCCACCCGGAGGGCAGCAGCCACAGATATGCAGTATTTT.